Presented here are 26 T cell receptor beta chains from one specimen sequenced in a study of cytomegalovirus exposure and HLA in healthy donors. In the PCR, 60 Vbeta and 13 Jbeta primers were used. Clones were sequenced by immunoSEQ multiplex PCR, and TCRdb holds only the in-frame ones, with some missing. The profile shows about 200,000 clones, over 75% of them singletons. Sequenced input: PBMCs. Receptor source: a woman in her forties or fifties in good health and CMV-seronegative.

V usage is TRBV5-4 and J usage is TRBJ1-2, with TRBD1 as a possible D gene (6 bases). There are 14 residues in the CDR3. V was trimmed by 2 bases and J by 7 bases, leaving 15 bases between them. Germline V CDR1 and CDR2: SGHNT, YYREEE (reference sequence). CDR3 amino acids: CASSLQGLMGGYTF. CDR3 sequence (DNA): TGTGCCAGCAGCTTACAGGGTTTGATGGGTGGCTACACCTTC.

The rearrangement links TRBV28 to TRBJ2-5; possibly TRBD2 for D (6 bases). This CDR3 is 11 amino acids long. Germline CDR1 MDHEN, CDR2 SYDVKM. V was clipped by 6 bases and J by 4 bases, with 6 bases between them. The CDR3 sequence is CASSGRETQYF. The CDR3, as DNA: TGTGCCAGCAGCGGGAGAGAGACCCAGTACTTC.

This sequence joins TRBV7-3 and TRBJ2-1; 8 nucleotides line up with TRBD2. The CDR3 covers 14 residues. The junction had 4 bases not matched to a gene; V was cut back by 5 bases and J by 4 bases. From germline, CDR1 is SGHTA and CDR2 FQGTGA. DNA for the CDR3: TGTGCCAGCAGCCGGGGGGGGCAGTACAATGAGCAGTTCTTC. This sequence encodes CASSRGGQYNEQFF.

This clone was seen only a few times. The chain carries TRBV6-1 and TRBJ1-2; tentatively, D is TRBD1 (5 bases). The CDR3 has 13 residues. CDR1 MNHNS and CDR2 SASEGT come from the germline V gene. With 8 bases removed from V and 0 bases from J, the gap between germline ends came to 10 bases. In nucleotides, the CDR3 is TGTGCCAGCCAGACAGACTCTAACTATGGCTACACCTTC. This encodes CASQTDSNYGYTF.

This rearrangement joins TRBV27 to TRBJ2-3; D gene ambiguous. Germline CDR1 reads MNHEY; CDR2 reads SMNVEV (reference sequence). Trimming cost V 5 bases and J 1 base, with 19 bases left between them. The CDR3 has 17 amino acids. The CDR3 region is CASSLSIHFRGTDTQYF. In DNA form, the CDR3 reads TGTGCCAGCAGTCTAAGTATACACTTCCGGGGCACAGATACGCAGTATTTT.

This clone was observed a few times. The rearrangement joins TRBV6-6 to TRBJ2-1; TRBD1 might be the D (5 bases). Trimming cost V 5 bases and J 0 bases, with 14 bases left between them. CDR3 length: 16 amino acids. The germline V gene has CDR1 MNHNY and CDR2 SVGAGI (reference sequence). CDR3 sequence (DNA): TGTGCCAGCAGTACGCCAGGGTTGCGCTCCTACAATGAGCAGTTCTTC. Protein sequence: CASSTPGLRSYNEQFF.

The chain links TRBV9 to TRBJ2-2; D is possibly TRBD2 (5 bases). The CDR3 contains 15 residues. Trimming cost V 6 bases and J 7 bases, with 19 bases left between them. CDR1 and CDR2 (germline): SGDLS, YYNGEE. CDR3 in DNA: TGTGCCAGCACGCCTAGCCCTGGTCAAAGCGGGGAGCTGTTTTTT. Translated, it gives CASTPSPGQSGELFF.

This chain uses TRBV21-1 with TRBJ1-2; the D segment call TRBD1 is taken from the table without a DNA check. TRBV21-1 is marked as a pseudogene. The CDR3 runs 15 residues. As DNA, the CDR3 is TGTGCCAGCAGCAAGGCCTTGACAGTGCCTTATGGCTACACCTTC. Translated: CASSKALTVPYGYTF.

A single count supports this clone. The chain uses TRBV15 and TRBJ2-1; 9 positions match TRBD2. Trimming at V came to 2 bases and at J to 9 bases, leaving 14 bases not matched to a gene. This CDR3 is built from 17 residues. Per germline, CDR1 LNHNV and CDR2 YYDKDF (reference sequence). The CDR3 region has the DNA TGTGCCACCAGCAGATTAGGGAGACTAGCGGAAGGAGGTGAGCAGTTCTTC. It is translated as CATSRLGRLAEGGEQFF.

CDR3 nucleotides: TGTGCCAGCAGCACATGGGACAGGGGGGTTAGCACAGATACGCAGTATTTT. Its protein product is CASSTWDRGVSTDTQYF. V usage is TRBV7-2 and J usage is TRBJ2-3, with TRBD1 identical over 11 bases. This CDR3 has 17 amino acids. V shed 5 bases, J shed 0 bases, and the junction held 7 bases outside the gene matches. Germline assignment: CDR1 SGHTA and CDR2 FQGNSA.

This clone was counted between two and nine times. This sequence joins TRBV29-1 and TRBJ1-1; D call uncertain. Germline CDR1 reads SQVTM; CDR2 reads ANQGSEA. The CDR3 totals 13 residues. Trimming removed 6 bases from V and 11 bases from J, with 22 bases in between. CDR3 sequence: CSVFGGKVGRAFF. In DNA, the CDR3 is TGCAGCGTCTTTGGCGGAAAGGTGGGTCGGGCTTTCTTT.

V usage is TRBV27 and J usage is TRBJ1-3; no reliable D call. CDR1 is MNHEY and CDR2 is SMNVEV in the germline V gene (reference sequence). The CDR3 runs 12 residues. The V gene lost 6 bases and the J gene lost 2 bases, with 5 bases spanning the gap. The CDR3 spells CASRSPGNTIYF. DNA of the CDR3: TGTGCCAGCAGAAGCCCTGGAAACACCATATATTTT.

The chain couples TRBV9 to TRBJ2-5; the D gene is possibly TRBD1 (6 bases). The CDR3 is 14 amino acids. Deletions cut 3 bases from V and 7 bases from J, with 16 bases between. Germline V CDR1 and CDR2: SGDLS, YYNGEE. The CDR3, as DNA: TGTGCCAGCAGCGCAACCACAGGGATAGTGACCCAGTACTTC. Amino acids: CASSATTGIVTQYF.

This clone has a single count. The chain couples TRBV29-1 to TRBJ1-2, with no clear D. The CDR3 loop spans 14 amino acids. Germline CDR1 SQVTM, CDR2 ANQGSEA. The ends were cut back, 2 bases at V and 6 bases at J, with 16 bases in the middle. The CDR3 is CSVEPAGPRNGYTF. Here the CDR3 DNA reads TGCAGCGTTGAACCCGCTGGCCCCAGAAATGGCTACACCTTC.

The V gene is TRBV28, the J gene TRBJ1-4, with 8 bases that match TRBD1. The germline V gene encodes CDR1 MDHEN and CDR2 SYDVKM. The CDR3 consists of 15 residues. V shed 3 bases, J shed 5 bases, and the junction held 5 bases outside the gene matches. The CDR3 sequence: CASSFLDRENEKLFF. The CDR3 DNA sequence: TGTGCCAGCAGTTTCCTGGACAGGGAAAATGAAAAACTGTTTTTT.

In the case of this clone: One junction end disagrees with the germline gene, perhaps due to a read error. V gene TRBV5-8 combines with J gene TRBJ2-5, with TRBD2 matching 9 bases. Germline loops: CDR1 SGHTS, CDR2 YDEGEE. CDR3 length: 16 residues. The CDR3 here is CASSFGAGGYQGTQYF. DNA for the CDR3: TGTGCCAGCAGCTTCGGGGCGGGAGGGTACCAAGGGACCCAGTACTTC.

The chain joins TRBV7-9 to TRBJ1-1, with 9 positions matching TRBD1. The CDR3 loop spans 13 amino acids. CDR1 SEHNR and CDR2 FQNEAQ come from the germline V gene (reference sequence). The V segment lost 8 bases and the J segment 4 bases; nucleotides outside the gene matches: 5. CDR3 in amino acids: CASGTGSVTEAFF. CDR3 sequence (DNA): TGTGCCAGCGGGACAGGGTCGGTCACTGAAGCTTTCTTT.

This sequence joins TRBV28 and TRBJ1-2; TRBD1 agrees at 7 bases. In germline, CDR1 is MDHEN, CDR2 SYDVKM. The ends lost 3 bases at V and 4 bases at J; junction bases unmatched: 8. The CDR3 has 15 residues. The CDR3: CASSFFETGTYGYTF. The CDR3 DNA is TGTGCCAGCAGTTTCTTTGAGACAGGGACCTATGGCTACACCTTC.

The genes are TRBV7-8 and TRBJ1-1; a weak D match, TRBD1 (6 bases). This CDR3 region has 18 residues. Germline-derived CDR1 and CDR2 are SGHVS and FQNEAQ. Trimming left V 2 bases short and J 0 bases short, with 19 bases between. The chain's CDR3 is CASSLILGGRPMNTEAFF. The CDR3 DNA reads TGTGCCAGCAGCTTAATTTTGGGGGGGCGCCCGATGAACACTGAAGCTTTCTTT.

This clone was observed a handful of times. The V call is TRBV5-1, the J call TRBJ1-5, with a possible D match to TRBD1 (6 bases). Germline lookup yields CDR1 SGHRS and CDR2 YFSETQ. The CDR3 spans 14 residues. Trimming pared 2 bases from V and 8 bases from J, leaving 14 bases between. The CDR3 region is CASSFGGQGEPQHF. The DNA for the CDR3 is TGCGCCAGCAGCTTCGGGGGGCAGGGAGAGCCCCAGCATTTT. Supplemented by reference TRBV5-1 and TRBJ1-5, the full variable domain reads KAGVTQTPRYLIKTRGQQVTLSCSPISGHRSVSWYQQTPGQGLQFLFEYFSETQRNKGNFPGRFSGRQFSNSRSEMNVSTLELGDSALYLCASSFGGQGEPQHFGDGTRLSIL.

The rearrangement joins TRBV7-8 to TRBJ1-2, with TRBD1 matching over 9 bases. CDR3 length equals 16 residues. Germline V gene lookup returns CDR1 SGHVS and CDR2 FQNEAQ. The V segment lost 0 bases and the J segment 4 bases; nucleotides outside the gene matches: 6. CDR3 region: CASSLATGGVGYGYTF. CDR3 nucleotide sequence: TGTGCCAGCAGCTTAGCTACAGGGGGCGTTGGCTATGGCTACACCTTC.

The V call is TRBV5-6, the J call TRBJ2-6; a weak D match, TRBD2 (5 bases). This CDR3 spans 19 amino acids. The V end was cut by 0 bases, the J end by 0 bases, with 16 bases between. Germline V gene lookup returns CDR1 SGHDT and CDR2 YYEEEE. The CDR3 protein is CASSLAVERDFSGANVLTF. The CDR3 bases are TGTGCCAGCAGCTTGGCGGTCGAGAGGGATTTCTCTGGGGCCAACGTCCTGACTTTC.

This chain links TRBV27 with TRBJ2-2; D gene uncertain. CDR1 is MNHEY, CDR2 SMNVEV, per germline (reference sequence). The CDR3 extends over 14 amino acids. Trimming stripped 2 bases from V and 4 bases from J, with 8 bases between. The CDR3 region is CASSLELTTGELFF. CDR3 DNA sequence: TGTGCCAGCAGTTTAGAACTAACCACCGGGGAGCTGTTTTTT.

The rearrangement links TRBV9 to TRBJ2-7, with 7 bases lining up with TRBD1. J gave up 3 bases and V 0 bases, and 6 bases lay outside the gene matches. Per germline, CDR1 SGDLS and CDR2 YYNGEE. CDR3 length: 15 amino acids. This chain's CDR3 is CASSVDTGQIYEQYF. Written as DNA, the CDR3 is TGTGCCAGCAGCGTAGACACGGGACAGATCTACGAGCAGTACTTC.

The V and J genes are TRBV29-1 and TRBJ1-1, with D possibly TRBD1 on 5 matching bases. Germline loops: CDR1 SQVTM, CDR2 ANQGSEA. The V end was cut by 2 bases, the J end by 4 bases, with 17 bases between. The CDR3 runs 15 residues. The CDR3, as DNA: TGCAGCGTTGAATTAGCGGGAGGGGCCGGCACTGAAGCTTTCTTT. Its translation is CSVELAGGAGTEAFF.

This sequence joins TRBV19 and TRBJ2-3; TRBD2 matches at 8 bases. V gave up 6 bases and J gave up 2 bases; unmatched junction bases: 4. In germline, CDR1 is LNHDA, CDR2 SQIVND (reference sequence). CDR3 size: 14 residues. CDR3 amino acids: CASRVAGTTDTQYF. Written as DNA, the CDR3 is TGTGCCAGTAGGGTAGCGGGAACCACAGATACGCAGTATTTT. Full variable domain (remainder filled in from reference TRBV19 and TRBJ2-3): DGGITQSPKYLFRKEGQNVTLSCEQNLNHDAMYWYRQDPGQGLRLIYYSQIVNDFQKGDIAEGYSVSREKKESFPLTVTSAQKNPTAFYLCASRVAGTTDTQYFGPGTRLTVL.